This is a list of T cell receptor beta chains from one sample in a study of blood T cell repertoires in COVID-19. Using immunoSEQ multiplex PCR, the repertoire was profiled, and TCRdb retains in-frame clones only, with some absent. This sample has under 55,000 clones, with roughly 80% found just once. Source material: peripheral blood. Receptors originate from a human donor in a cohort sampled during active COVID-19. Both conserved end residues are part of each CDR3. The order of the fields is CDR3 length, D gene, clone size, J gene, V gene, CDR3 DNA, CDR3 protein. A D gene is named only where the DNA matches it firmly. Only part of the rows carry a size: once, few, many, or a class if the clone is expanded.

cdr3_length: 15
d_call: NA
clone_size: NA
j_call: TRBJ2-5
v_call: TRBV7-8
cdr3_nt: TGTGCCAGCAGCTTAGGGCCTAGCTTCCAAGAGACCCAGTACTTC
cdr3_aa: CASSLGPSFQETQYF

cdr3_length: 16
d_call: NA
clone_size: NA
j_call: TRBJ1-2
v_call: TRBV7-9
cdr3_nt: TGTGCCAGCAGCTCACTAGTACACAGAAGAAACTATGGCTACACCTTC
cdr3_aa: CASSSLVHRRNYGYTF

cdr3_length: 12
d_call: NA
clone_size: once
j_call: TRBJ1-2
v_call: TRBV27
cdr3_nt: TGTGCCAGCTTTCGGGGAGACTATGGCTACACCTTC
cdr3_aa: CASFRGDYGYTF

cdr3_length: 14
d_call: NA
clone_size: NA
j_call: TRBJ2-5
v_call: TRBV28
cdr3_nt: TGTGCCAGCATACGAGGGGGTGCCTCTGGGACCCAGTACTTC
cdr3_aa: CASIRGGASGTQYF

cdr3_length: 15
d_call: TRBD2
clone_size: NA
j_call: TRBJ2-7
v_call: TRBV11-2
cdr3_nt: TGTGCCAGCAGCTTAATGCTAGCGGGAGACTACGAGCAGTACTTC
cdr3_aa: CASSLMLAGDYEQYF

cdr3_length: 15
d_call: NA
clone_size: NA
j_call: TRBJ2-3
v_call: TRBV6-5
cdr3_nt: TGTGCCAGCACTAAAAGGGGCCAACCCACAGATACGCAGTATTTT
cdr3_aa: CASTKRGQPTDTQYF

cdr3_length: 14
d_call: NA
clone_size: NA
j_call: TRBJ1-4
v_call: TRBV27
cdr3_nt: TGTGCCAGCAGTTTAGTCAGGTCTAATGAAAAACTGTTTTTT
cdr3_aa: CASSLVRSNEKLFF

cdr3_length: 15
d_call: TRBD2
clone_size: NA
j_call: TRBJ2-7
v_call: TRBV4-2
cdr3_nt: TGTGCCAGCAGCCAAGAGGCTAGCGGGAGGTACGAGCAGTACTTC
cdr3_aa: CASSQEASGRYEQYF

cdr3_length: 15
d_call: TRBD2
clone_size: NA
j_call: TRBJ2-3
v_call: TRBV7-3
cdr3_nt: TGTGCCAGCAGCATTACTAGCGGTAGCACAGATACGCAGTATTTT
cdr3_aa: CASSITSGSTDTQYF

cdr3_length: 15
d_call: NA
clone_size: NA
j_call: TRBJ1-1
v_call: TRBV10-3
cdr3_nt: TGTGCCATCAGTGATCCGGGACAAGAGAGCACTGAAGCTTTCTTT
cdr3_aa: CAISDPGQESTEAFF

cdr3_length: 12
d_call: NA
clone_size: few
j_call: TRBJ1-1
v_call: TRBV11-2
cdr3_nt: TGTGCCAGCAGCCCCCAGGGGTCGGAAGCTTTCTTT
cdr3_aa: CASSPQGSEAFF

cdr3_length: 12
d_call: NA
clone_size: NA
j_call: TRBJ1-5
v_call: TRBV7-2
cdr3_nt: TGTGCCAGCGGCAGGGGCAATCAGCCCCAGCATTTT
cdr3_aa: CASGRGNQPQHF

cdr3_length: 17
d_call: NA
clone_size: few
j_call: TRBJ2-1
v_call: TRBV21-1
cdr3_nt: TGTGCCAGCAGCAAATCCCCGACTGCACCAATGAGAGGAGGGCAGTTCTTC
cdr3_aa: CASSKSPTAPMRGGQFF

cdr3_length: 16
d_call: TRBD2
clone_size: NA
j_call: TRBJ2-1
v_call: TRBV5-1
cdr3_nt: TGCGCCAGCAGCTTGGAGTGGACTAGCGGTTACAATGAGCAGTTCTTC
cdr3_aa: CASSLEWTSGYNEQFF

cdr3_length: 15
d_call: TRBD1
clone_size: NA
j_call: TRBJ2-1
v_call: TRBV6-4
cdr3_nt: TGTGCCAGCAGTCCCGGGACAGGGTCCTACAATGAGCAGTTCTTC
cdr3_aa: CASSPGTGSYNEQFF

cdr3_length: 14
d_call: NA
clone_size: NA
j_call: TRBJ2-7
v_call: TRBV5-1
cdr3_nt: TGCGCCAGCAGCTTGTTCGGGGAATCCTACGAGCAGTACTTC
cdr3_aa: CASSLFGESYEQYF

cdr3_length: 15
d_call: TRBD1
clone_size: once
j_call: TRBJ1-4
v_call: TRBV4-1
cdr3_nt: TGCGCCAGCAGCCAAGAAACAGGGGAGAGTGAAAAACTGTTTTTT
cdr3_aa: CASSQETGESEKLFF

cdr3_length: 14
d_call: NA
clone_size: once
j_call: TRBJ1-4
v_call: TRBV5-1
cdr3_nt: TGCGCCAGCAGCTTCGACGAGGGTAATGAAAAACTGTTTTTT
cdr3_aa: CASSFDEGNEKLFF

cdr3_length: 15
d_call: TRBD1
clone_size: NA
j_call: TRBJ2-2
v_call: TRBV5-1
cdr3_nt: TGCGCCAGCAGCCCGGGGACAGGGAACACCGGGGAGCTGTTTTTT
cdr3_aa: CASSPGTGNTGELFF

cdr3_length: 15
d_call: TRBD2
clone_size: NA
j_call: TRBJ2-5
v_call: TRBV5-1
cdr3_nt: TGCGCCAGCAGCCCGAATAGCGGGAGCGGGGAGACCCAGTACTTC
cdr3_aa: CASSPNSGSGETQYF

cdr3_length: 13
d_call: NA
clone_size: NA
j_call: TRBJ1-1
v_call: TRBV2
cdr3_nt: TGTGCCAGCAGTGACCAGGGGAACACTGAAGCTTTCTTT
cdr3_aa: CASSDQGNTEAFF

cdr3_length: 12
d_call: TRBD1
clone_size: NA
j_call: TRBJ2-7
v_call: TRBV11-2
cdr3_nt: TGTGCCAGCAGCCCGAACAGGGGCGAGCAGTACTTC
cdr3_aa: CASSPNRGEQYF

cdr3_length: 15
d_call: NA
clone_size: NA
j_call: TRBJ2-4
v_call: TRBV25-1
cdr3_nt: TGTGCCAGCAGTGAATATCTCGGGGCCAAAAACATTCAGTACTTC
cdr3_aa: CASSEYLGAKNIQYF

cdr3_length: 12
d_call: NA
clone_size: NA
j_call: TRBJ2-3
v_call: TRBV30
cdr3_nt: TGTGCCTGGAGTAGGGACAAAGATACGCAGTATTTT
cdr3_aa: CAWSRDKDTQYF

cdr3_length: 15
d_call: TRBD2
clone_size: NA
j_call: TRBJ2-5
v_call: TRBV3-1/TRBV3-2
cdr3_nt: TGTGCCAGCAATGATGAAGGACTAGCGATCGGGACCCAGTACTTC
cdr3_aa: CASNDEGLAIGTQYF

cdr3_length: 14
d_call: NA
clone_size: NA
j_call: TRBJ2-5
v_call: TRBV11-3
cdr3_nt: TGTGCCAGCAGCTTCAGGATATTCCAAGAGACCCAGTACTTC
cdr3_aa: CASSFRIFQETQYF

cdr3_length: 12
d_call: TRBD1
clone_size: NA
j_call: TRBJ2-7
v_call: TRBV29-1
cdr3_nt: TGCAGCTATCGACAGGGCGGCGACGAGCAGTACTTC
cdr3_aa: CSYRQGGDEQYF

cdr3_length: 13
d_call: TRBD1
clone_size: NA
j_call: TRBJ2-3
v_call: TRBV10-1
cdr3_nt: TGCGCCAGCAGCCGACAGGGGTCAGATACGCAGTATTTT
cdr3_aa: CASSRQGSDTQYF

cdr3_length: 16
d_call: TRBD1
clone_size: once
j_call: TRBJ1-6
v_call: TRBV27
cdr3_nt: TGTGCCAGCAGTTTATCGGCCGGGACAGAGTTCTCACCCCTCCACTTT
cdr3_aa: CASSLSAGTEFSPLHF

cdr3_length: 12
d_call: TRBD1
clone_size: NA
j_call: TRBJ1-1
v_call: TRBV30
cdr3_nt: TGTGCCTGGGACAGGGGCAACACTGAAGCTTTCTTT
cdr3_aa: CAWDRGNTEAFF

cdr3_length: 12
d_call: TRBD2
clone_size: NA
j_call: TRBJ2-1
v_call: TRBV6-5
cdr3_nt: TGTGCCAGCATTAATAGCGGGCGTCAGCAGTTCTTC
cdr3_aa: CASINSGRQQFF

cdr3_length: 13
d_call: NA
clone_size: NA
j_call: TRBJ1-2
v_call: TRBV5-4
cdr3_nt: TGTGCCACCACAGGGCCTGACAGCTATGGCTACACCTTC
cdr3_aa: CATTGPDSYGYTF

cdr3_length: 14
d_call: NA
clone_size: NA
j_call: TRBJ1-3
v_call: TRBV28
cdr3_nt: TGTGCCAGCAGTTTGACATACAGTAGAAACACCATATATTTT
cdr3_aa: CASSLTYSRNTIYF

cdr3_length: 14
d_call: NA
clone_size: NA
j_call: TRBJ2-3
v_call: TRBV18
cdr3_nt: TGTGCCAGCTCACCAAACGGGGGCACAGATACGCAGTATTTT
cdr3_aa: CASSPNGGTDTQYF

cdr3_length: 14
d_call: NA
clone_size: NA
j_call: TRBJ2-7
v_call: TRBV3-1/TRBV3-2
cdr3_nt: TGTGCCAGCAGCCAATCGACAGGCCCCTACGAGCAGTACTTC
cdr3_aa: CASSQSTGPYEQYF

cdr3_length: 13
d_call: NA
clone_size: few
j_call: TRBJ2-1
v_call: TRBV11-3
cdr3_nt: TGTGCCAGCGCTGCGGAAATGTACAATGAGCAGTTCTTC
cdr3_aa: CASAAEMYNEQFF

cdr3_length: 14
d_call: NA
clone_size: NA
j_call: TRBJ2-5
v_call: TRBV18
cdr3_nt: TGTGCCAGCTCACCACTAGAGGGAGGTGAGACCCAGTACTTC
cdr3_aa: CASSPLEGGETQYF

cdr3_length: 10
d_call: NA
clone_size: NA
j_call: TRBJ2-3
v_call: TRBV27
cdr3_nt: TGTGCCACCTTCACAGATACGCAGTATTTT
cdr3_aa: CATFTDTQYF

cdr3_length: 15
d_call: NA
clone_size: NA
j_call: TRBJ2-7
v_call: TRBV3-1/TRBV3-2
cdr3_nt: TGTGCCAGCAGCCTCGGCGACCGGTTCCTAGTTGAGCAGTACTTC
cdr3_aa: CASSLGDRFLVEQYF

cdr3_length: 16
d_call: TRBD2
clone_size: NA
j_call: TRBJ2-1
v_call: TRBV7-9
cdr3_nt: TGTGCCAGCAACAAATATAGCGGGAGTAAGCATAATGAGCAGTTCTTC
cdr3_aa: CASNKYSGSKHNEQFF

cdr3_length: 16
d_call: TRBD1
clone_size: NA
j_call: TRBJ1-6
v_call: TRBV5-5
cdr3_nt: TGTGCCAGCAGCTTGCAGGGGGCGTATGAAGGTTCACCCCTCCACTTT
cdr3_aa: CASSLQGAYEGSPLHF

cdr3_length: 14
d_call: TRBD1
clone_size: NA
j_call: TRBJ1-6
v_call: TRBV10-3
cdr3_nt: TGTGCCATCAGTGAACAGGGGTTTAATTCACCCCTCCACTTT
cdr3_aa: CAISEQGFNSPLHF

cdr3_length: 18
d_call: TRBD2
clone_size: NA
j_call: TRBJ2-3
v_call: TRBV5-4
cdr3_nt: TGTGCCAGCACCCCAGGACTAGCGGGAGGGCCTAGCACAGATACGCAGTATTTT
cdr3_aa: CASTPGLAGGPSTDTQYF

cdr3_length: 15
d_call: TRBD2
clone_size: NA
j_call: TRBJ2-5
v_call: TRBV4-2
cdr3_nt: TGTGCCAGCAGCCAAGAGGGGGGGAGAGGTGAGACCCAGTACTTC
cdr3_aa: CASSQEGGRGETQYF

cdr3_length: 14
d_call: NA
clone_size: NA
j_call: TRBJ2-3
v_call: TRBV6-2/TRBV6-3
cdr3_nt: TGTGCCAGCAGTCTTGCGGGGTTGACAGATACGCAGTATTTT
cdr3_aa: CASSLAGLTDTQYF

cdr3_length: 16
d_call: NA
clone_size: NA
j_call: TRBJ2-6
v_call: TRBV10-3
cdr3_nt: TGTGCCATCAGTAGATCCCAGGGTTCTGGGGCCAACGTCCTGACTTTC
cdr3_aa: CAISRSQGSGANVLTF

cdr3_length: 16
d_call: TRBD2
clone_size: NA
j_call: TRBJ2-1
v_call: TRBV7-2
cdr3_nt: TGTGCCAGCAGCCTGACTAGCGGGGGAACCTACAATGAGCAGTTCTTC
cdr3_aa: CASSLTSGGTYNEQFF